This TCR beta chain is drawn from a study of cytomegalovirus exposure and HLA in healthy donors (dated by TCRdb to between 2016 and 2019). Background for the entire study: In an earlier analysis of some 550 of the donors, about 270 Gb of sequence data and roughly 100 million unique TCR beta sequences from 150 million to 200 million T cells were reported. An early release that covered 500 to 800 HLA-typed donors contained approximately 300 gigabases of sequencing data and about 93 million unique TCR sequences. The genetic ancestry cluster associated with self-reported Caucasian donors included around four fifths of the 350 to 500 genotyped donors. The aim of the study was to test whether cataloging public T cell receptors could identify signatures of past pathogen exposure. The study profiled the T cell repertoires of hundreds of subjects by immunosequencing and related them to cytomegalovirus serostatus. Along with the roughly 610-subject first cohort, a separate validation cohort of over a hundred different subjects was used. To predict cytomegalovirus infection status, the study combined high-throughput TCR immunosequencing, statistical association of individual TCRs with disease status, and machine learning. In a later analysis, previously published TCR beta repertoires from 666 donors were re-analyzed and high-resolution HLA genotyping was added so that TCR occurrence patterns could be studied. In the later analysis, no new phenotypic data were used to find candidate immune exposures; instead, reliance was placed on TCR beta sequences and their occurrence across donors. An earlier analysis of around 540 of the donors applied high-throughput TCR beta sequencing to assess whether each TCR beta V gene segment acted as functional or pseudogenic. Alongside the repertoire data, information on donor age, sex, ethnicity and CMV serostatus was compiled. Genome-wide SNP genotypes for about 65% of the roughly 700 donors were used in a later genetic analysis, which treated that subset as a discovery cohort. Every discovery cohort repertoire had been produced on one sequencing platform. Both class I and class II loci were covered by HLA typing, at four-digit resolution. Typing coverage varied by locus: roughly 629-640 donors for A, B, C, DRB1 and DQB1; more than 500 for DQA1; 600 to 610 for DPA1; roughly 450 for DPB1. Several DR-DQ haplotypes were handled as single units for association and clustering because linkage in the cohort was strong. Among around 400 genotyped donors of the cohort, an average of around 220,000 unique TCR beta nucleotide sequences was sequenced per donor, of which 15% to 20% were non-productive.

To prepare the library, the immunoSEQ multiplex PCR assay was applied. The multiplex PCR relied on a mix of 60 forward primers for TCR Vbeta segments and 13 reverse primers for TCR Jbeta segments. The CDR3 region of rearranged TCR beta genes was amplified from genomic DNA with a multiplex PCR assay. On the Illumina HiSeq System, the amplified TCR beta libraries were sequenced as 87-base-pair reads. Under the source paper's analysis protocol: In a later analysis, roughly 80 million unique TCR beta chains were counted across the approximately 640 repertoires, and about 9.9 million of these chains were shared by at least two donors. To remove PCR and sequencing errors, raw reads were error-corrected and collapsed into unique sequences using a nearest-neighbor algorithm that merged closely related sequences. To assign V, D and J gene segments, CDR3 sequences were aligned to IMGT reference sequences. For a sequence to be retained, a match of at least six nucleotides to both a V gene segment and a J gene segment was required. Rearrangements were called productive when the CDR3 lacked stop codons and stayed in frame with V and J; all others were non-productive. Following IMGT convention, CDR3 was defined as the stretch from the second conserved V-encoded cysteine to the conserved J-encoded phenylalanine. In an earlier analysis of around 540 of the donors, sequences lacking an unambiguous match to a single V gene segment were excluded. In an earlier analysis of several hundred of the donors, V segments were called functional above 56.7% productive rearrangements and were called segregating when the between-donor standard deviation exceeded 5%. A statistical classification framework was built to diagnose cytomegalovirus status from the catalog of TCR beta chain sequences. A later analysis assigned V and J genes by comparing TCR nucleotide sequences with IMGT/GENE-DB human TR gene sequences. The TCRdist pipeline was used in a later analysis to assign CDR3 sequences and most-parsimonious VDJ recombination scenarios. A later analysis defined each TCR beta chain by its CDR3 amino acid sequence plus V-gene family, and excluded reads lacking a unique V-gene family. In a later analysis, 450 to 600 highly shared, low-generation-probability nucleotide sequences were removed to address suspected cross-contamination and a sequencing artifact. In a later analysis, a clonal expansion index was calculated for each public chain from normalized within-repertoire ranks of inferred template counts. In a later analysis, generation probabilities were computed with a VDJ recombination model fitted to out-of-frame rearrangements, and the resulting probabilities were checked against IGoR. Hypergeometric tests were used in a later analysis to score TCR-TCR, TCR-HLA and TCR-CMV co-occurrence, with a repertoire-size bias correction applied to the TCR pairs. A later analysis estimated false discovery rates by permuting HLA or CMV assignments 20 times. In a later analysis, co-occurring TCRs were grouped using DBSCAN, and TCRdist sequence similarity was added for clustering within HLA-allele-positive subsets. For co-occurrence clustering, repertoires with fewer than 30,000 or more than 120,000 public chains were excluded, along with five or six repertoires with anomalous nucleotide sharing. The source is immuneACCESS, and TCRdb retained only in-frame sequences with V and J called. Part of the clones is not carried over; for the studies checked, unresolved V genes explain less than half of this, and the remainder is unexplained. V, J and clone size derive from that table, while D and trimming were established from the DNA sequence. The sample table contains 150,000 to 200,000 clones; only one count was recorded for roughly 79% of them. The ten largest make up 1.5% to 2% of the sample.

The CDR3 runs 14 amino acids, cysteine and phenylalanine included. The read is trimmed to its CDR3 DNA, 42 bases read in frame from base 1. In the germline V gene (reference sequence), CDR1 corresponds to MNHNY and CDR2 to SVGAGI. V loses 6 bases of germline sequence and J loses 7 bases, and the interval between the two ends is 18 bases. Overall study outcomes, separate from this receptor: In a later analysis, the rate of TCR association differed among HLA loci, with DRB1 alleles having the most associated TCRs and HLA-C alleles having the fewest. The authors suggested that the approach could potentially be generalized to other disease states and immunological phenotypes. According to a later analysis, most CMV-associated TCR beta chains appeared to be HLA-restricted, and the HLA associations seemed to be driven largely by CMV exposure. The earlier analysis of some 540 of the donors excluded some 15 rarely observed V segments, including chromosome 9 orphons, because counts were too low. Some IMGT-functional V segments, including TRBV6-2 and TRBV6-3, could not be told apart with the 87-base-pair reads, so those segments were excluded. Only TCR beta chains were sequenced in this cohort, and the absence of alpha or paired-chain data limited detectable features. V-gene and J-gene trimming of TCR beta chains was associated with a missense DCLRE1C variant in a later genetic analysis, and the association was replicated in an independent cohort. In a later analysis, HLA-associated TCR beta chains showed more clonal expansion and lower generation probabilities than non-associated chains that were equally common. The study gave a list of some 150 TCR beta chains associated with cytomegalovirus. Most TCR sequences were observed very rarely across donors, whereas some public TCRs were present in many individuals. A cluster of highly shared sequence variants was judged likely to represent a technical artifact of the sequencing pipeline. Because HLA typing was missing for some donors at each locus, association tests included only the typed subset. A further reported finding was that TCR beta sequences accurately predicted the HLA-A and HLA-B alleles for most subjects in the first cohort. The presence/absence analyses assumed that sequencing depth was roughly uniform across donors, and that assumption may not be true. A later genetic analysis reported fewer N-insertions in productive TCRs among donors in an Asian-associated ancestry cluster than the approximately 670-donor mean. Cytomegalovirus status was reported to be diagnosed by the classifier with high specificity and sensitivity in both the original and validation cohorts. In a later analysis, 15,000 to 20,000 TCR beta sequences were associated with specific HLA alleles at a false discovery rate of 0.05. Assigning TCR associations to individual alleles was difficult when HLA alleles, especially DR and DQ, strongly co-occurred. The only immune exposure information available for the cohort was CMV serostatus. A later analysis reported that several top co-occurrence clusters appeared linked to parvovirus B19, influenza, CMV and Epstein-Barr virus. In vitro tests confirmed that a few of the cytomegalovirus-associated TCR beta chains recognize cytomegalovirus antigens. In an earlier analysis of roughly 560 of the donors, most TCR beta V segments were observed in productive rearrangements about 90% or about 30% of the time, broadly matching IMGT annotations. Linkage disequilibrium might explain the correlated functional status among segregating V segments, but an unknown experimental factor could not be ruled out.

Regarding this clone: The target of this receptor is not known. Nothing much larger sits one base from this clone, and base qualities are not available.

The cohort consisted of 600 to 750 healthy bone marrow donors. Cohort members were all nominally healthy when sampled, although unrecorded immune exposures were likely present. The donor was CMV seronegative and belonged to the group of 350 to 400 seronegative cohort members. A peripheral blood sample was provided by each donor, and peripheral blood mononuclear cells were used for TCR beta sequencing. Genomic DNA was extracted from the blood cell samples with the Qiagen DNeasy Blood Extraction Kit. The specimen sequenced was PBMCs. The receptor comes from a man in his thirties or forties in good health and CMV-seronegative. The chain uses TRBV6-6 and TRBJ1-1, and the D gene may be TRBD1, 5 bases matching. The CDR3 protein sequence reads: CASSDGGRDYEAFF. The nucleotide sequence is given as TGTGCCAGCAGCGACGGGGGACGGGACTATGAAGCTTTCTTT.